A selection of T cell receptor beta chains follows, all from one sample in a study of T-cell reconstitution after alpha-beta-depleted transplantation in children. TCRdb processed the PCR reads anew with MiXCR; each CDR3 protein has one entry. The sample comprises roughly 340,000 distinct CDR3 sequences, roughly 17% of which are singletons, and around 41% rests with the top ten. Material: PBMCs, mostly from graft donor cells, obtained 360 days after TCRalphabeta/CD19-depleted stem cell transplant. These receptors were taken from a male patient between 2 and 15 years old who had a stem cell transplant for acute lymphoblastic leukemia, so the T cells may come from the graft donor. Both conserved end residues are part of each CDR3. Fields, in order: J gene, clone size, CDR3 length, D gene, V gene, CDR3 protein, CDR3 DNA. A D gene is named only where the DNA matches it firmly. Clone size, where shown, is once, few, many, or a class for clones that have expanded.

>TRBJ2-1|NA|16|NA|TRBV5-1
CASSSRVYSSYNEQFF
TGCGCCAGCAGCTCCAGGGTTTACAGCTCCTACAATGAGCAGTTCTTC
>TRBJ1-5|NA|16|NA|TRBV6-5
CASSYRTLASNQPQHF
TGTGCCAGCAGTTACAGGACCCTGGCGAGCAATCAGCCCCAGCATTTT
>TRBJ2-1|NA|14|TRBD2|TRBV28
CASSRLAGEAEQFF
TGTGCCAGCAGCCGACTAGCGGGAGAGGCTGAGCAGTTCTTC
>TRBJ2-7|few|17|NA|TRBV5-1
CASSTYGPGYRSYEQYF
TGCGCCAGCAGCACCTACGGACCAGGCTATCGGAGCTACGAGCAGTACTTC
>TRBJ2-2|many|14|NA|TRBV7-9
CASSSSQRTGELFF
TGTGCCAGCAGCTCATCACAGCGAACCGGGGAGCTGTTTTTT
>TRBJ2-5|many|11|NA|TRBV30
CAWSSTETQYF
TGTGCCTGGAGCAGCACAGAGACCCAGTACTTC
>TRBJ2-5|NA|17|NA|TRBV2
CASSEPQTGLLQETQYF
TGTGCCAGCAGTGAACCGCAAACAGGCCTCCTTCAAGAGACCCAGTACTTC
>TRBJ2-1|few|15|TRBD2|TRBV20-1
CSAPLAGGYPRGQFF
TGCAGTGCCCCACTAGCGGGAGGATACCCTCGGGGGCAGTTCTTC
>TRBJ1-2|few|11|NA|TRBV29-1
CSVAGTYGYTF
TGCAGCGTTGCAGGGACCTATGGCTACACCTTC
>TRBJ2-5|few|15|NA|TRBV20-1
CSARDASIPQETQYF
TGCAGTGCTAGAGATGCCTCAATACCTCAAGAGACCCAGTACTTC
>TRBJ2-1|NA|14|NA|TRBV28
CASSLQLARNEQFF
TGTGCCAGCAGTTTGCAACTAGCTAGGAATGAGCAGTTCTTC
>TRBJ2-3|NA|17|TRBD2|TRBV20-1
CCARDIGTSGSVDTQYF
TGCTGTGCTAGAGATATAGGGACTAGCGGGAGTGTAGATACGCAGTATTTT
>TRBJ1-5|NA|17|TRBD1|TRBV5-1
CASSLVGTGNGDQPQHF
TGCGCCAGCAGCTTGGTGGGGACAGGAAACGGTGATCAGCCCCAGCATTTT
>TRBJ2-7|many|16|TRBD2|TRBV25-1
CASSEASGRATYEQYF
TGTGCCAGCAGTGAAGCGAGCGGGAGGGCGACCTACGAGCAGTACTTC
>TRBJ2-1|NA|20|TRBD2|TRBV4-3
CASSQTSAGGMVASYNEQFF
TGCGCCAGCAGCCAAACTAGTGCGGGAGGGATGGTAGCCTCCTACAATGAGCAGTTCTTC
>TRBJ2-5|few|14|TRBD2|TRBV5-1
CASRPLAVQETQYF
TGCGCCAGCAGGCCGCTAGCGGTTCAAGAGACCCAGTACTTC
>TRBJ2-3|many|15|NA|TRBV21-1
CASSKGLSLTDTQYF
TGTGCCAGCAGCAAGGGACTCTCTCTCACAGATACGCAGTATTTT
>TRBJ1-1|NA|14|NA|TRBV4-1
CASSRRGGQAEAFF
TGCGCCAGCAGCCGTAGGGGGGGGCAGGCTGAAGCTTTCTTT
>TRBJ2-1|few|16|NA|TRBV4-3
CASSQDEGRVPNEQFF
TGCGCCAGCAGCCAAGATGAAGGAAGGGTGCCCAATGAGCAGTTCTTC
>TRBJ2-5|NA|17|NA|TRBV18
CASSPGDFWRAQETRYF
TGTGCCAGCTCACCGGGGGACTTCTGGCGGGCCCAAGAGACCCGGTACTTC
>TRBJ2-3|many|15|NA|TRBV11-2
CASSPGVADTDTQYF
TGTGCCAGCAGCCCAGGGGTAGCCGACACAGATACGCAGTATTTT
>TRBJ2-6|NA|15|NA|TRBV27
CASSPAFSGANVLTF
TGTGCCAGCAGCCCAGCGTTCTCTGGGGCCAACGTCCTGACTTTC
>TRBJ2-5|NA|15|TRBD2|TRBV28
CASSLGGSRQETQYF
TGTGCCAGCAGTCTGGGGGGGAGTCGCCAAGAGACCCAGTACTTC
>TRBJ2-1|NA|12|NA|TRBV20-1
CSASGPQHEQFF
TGCAGTGCGTCGGGACCGCAGCATGAGCAGTTCTTC
>TRBJ2-1|NA|16|TRBD2|TRBV6-1
CASRLAGLAEYNEQFF
TGTGCCAGCAGGCTGGCTGGGCTAGCGGAATACAATGAGCAGTTCTTC
>TRBJ1-4|few|15|NA|TRBV4-3
CASSHVQSRDEKLFF
TGCGCCAGCAGCCATGTACAGAGTAGAGATGAAAAACTGTTTTTT
>TRBJ2-7|few|15|TRBD1|TRBV7-8
CASSLRRDRGYEQYF
TGTGCCAGCAGCTTGCGCCGGGACAGGGGCTACGAGCAGTACTTC